Each of the 19 T cell receptor beta chains below was sequenced from the same sample in a study of cytomegalovirus exposure and HLA in healthy donors. Amplification used 60 Vbeta primers and 13 Jbeta primers. Profiled with immunoSEQ multiplex PCR; TCRdb holds only in-frame clones, not every one. The profile covers about 140,000 clones, with over 70% appearing a single time and 6.8% taken by the ten largest. Sequenced: PBMCs. Source of these receptors: a man aged 40-55 years in good health and CMV-seropositive.

The chain employs TRBV30 and TRBJ2-6; TRBD1 matches 7 bases. Germline loops: CDR1 GTSNPN, CDR2 SVGIG (reference sequence). The V gene end was trimmed by 0 bases and the J gene end by 3 bases; junction bases not matched to a gene: 8. The CDR3 sequence is 17 residues long. CDR3 in DNA: TGTGCCTGGAGTGTTGGGACAGCCGTTTTTGGGGCCAACGTCCTGACTTTC. Its translation is CAWSVGTAVFGANVLTF.

The chain is built from TRBV4-1 and TRBJ2-3; 11 bases are shared with TRBD2. The CDR3 is 18 amino acids. CDR1 and CDR2 from the germline V gene are MGHRA and YSYEKL. Trimming at V came to 4 bases and at J to 9 bases, leaving 18 bases not matched to a gene. Written as DNA, the CDR3 is TGCGCCAGCAGCCCATCCCGAGGCCTAGCGGGAGGCATCAGCACGCAGTATTTT. Translated: CASSPSRGLAGGISTQYF.

The V and J genes are TRBV18 and TRBJ1-2, with no clear D. This CDR3 has 12 residues. The V end lost 7 bases, the J end lost 2 bases, and 8 bases lay between the germline ends. Germline CDR1 KGHSH, CDR2 LQKENI. The CDR3 DNA follows: TGTGCCAGCTTAGAGGTGAACTATGGCTACACCTTC. It yields the protein CASLEVNYGYTF.

The chain employs TRBV19 and TRBJ1-2; 8 bases match TRBD1. The germline V gene has CDR1 LNHDA and CDR2 SQIVND (reference sequence). The CDR3 totals 17 residues. Trimming took 5 bases from V and 5 from J; bases not matched to a gene: 16. In nucleotides, the CDR3 is TGTGCCAGTAGTGTGGGCAGGGGGCGTCTAGGTACTTATGGCTACACCTTC. Protein product: CASSVGRGRLGTYGYTF.

The chain combines TRBV19 with TRBJ2-1; TRBD2 matches 9 bases. The CDR3 loop spans 14 amino acids. The germline CDR1 and CDR2 sequences are LNHDA and SQIVND (reference sequence). V lost 7 bases and J lost 10; bases outside the gene matches: 11. The CDR3 reads CASTLAGGVVEQFF. The CDR3, as DNA: TGTGCCAGTACTCTCGCGGGAGGGGTTGTGGAGCAGTTCTTC.

The chain carries TRBV19 and TRBJ2-2; 7 bases map to TRBD1. The trim removed 2 bases at V and 2 bases at J, leaving 14 bases unmatched. Germline assignment: CDR1 LNHDA and CDR2 SQIVND (reference sequence). The CDR3 runs to 19 residues. Here the CDR3 DNA reads TGTGCCAGTAGTATACGAGGTGGGCGACAGGGCCTTAACACCGGGGAGCTGTTTTTT. As protein: CASSIRGGRQGLNTGELFF.

This clone came up a few times. Other DNA sequences in the same sample also yield this CDR3. The rearrangement uses TRBV7-9 and TRBJ1-1; D gene unclear. V was cut by 5 bases and J by 1 base, with 8 bases left in between. This CDR3 is 13 amino acids long. The germline gives CDR1 SEHNR, CDR2 FQNEAQ (reference sequence). The CDR3 region is CASSPGGNTEAFF. In DNA form, the CDR3 reads TGTGCCAGCAGCCCCGGAGGGAACACTGAAGCTTTCTTT. Based on the CDR3 plus reference TRBV7-9 and TRBJ1-1, the full variable domain is DTGVSQNPRHKITKRGQNVTFRCDPISEHNRLYWYRQTLGQGPEFLTYFQNEAQLEKSRLLSDRFSAERPKGSFSTLEIQRTEQGDSAMYLCASSPGGNTEAFFGQGTRLTVV.

The chain is built from TRBV29-1 and TRBJ1-2, with D perhaps matching TRBD1 (6 bases). The CDR3 totals 16 residues. CDR1 SQVTM and CDR2 ANQGSEA come from the germline V gene. Trimming shortened V by 0 bases and J by 0 bases, and 14 bases separated the two germline ends. CDR3 DNA sequence: TGCAGCGTTGAAGACCCGGGACATACATCTAACTATGGCTACACCTTC. It specifies CSVEDPGHTSNYGYTF. Based on the CDR3 plus reference TRBV29-1 and TRBJ1-2, the full variable domain is SAVISQKPSRDICQRGTSLTIQCQVDSQVTMMFWYRQQPGQSLTLIATANQGSEATYESGFVIDKFPISRPNLTFSTLTVSNMSPEDSSIYLCSVEDPGHTSNYGYTFGSGTRLTVV.

The chain links TRBV6-5 to TRBJ2-7; TRBD2 matches at 7 bases. Germline V gene data show CDR1 as MNHEY and CDR2 as SVGAGI. The CDR3 is made up of 15 amino acids. The V segment lost 2 bases and the J segment 3 bases; nucleotides outside the gene matches: 7. CDR3 DNA: TGTGCCAGCAGTTACAATCGGGGGGAGGGCTACGAGCAGTACTTC. This sequence encodes CASSYNRGEGYEQYF.

This sequence joins TRBV7-9 and TRBJ2-1; 11 nucleotides line up with TRBD2. V was clipped by 1 base and J by 6 bases; unmatched bases: 5. The CDR3 consists of 16 residues. The germline V gene has CDR1 SEHNR and CDR2 FQNEAQ (reference sequence). The CDR3 bases are TGTGCCAGCAGCTTAGTAGGTAGCGGGGGGGCCAATGAGCAGTTCTTC. Translated, it gives CASSLVGSGGANEQFF.

The V and J genes are TRBV7-2 and TRBJ1-2; TRBD1 aligns across 8 bases. The V gene end was trimmed by 8 bases and the J gene end by 4 bases; junction bases not matched to a gene: 6. CDR3 length: 13 amino acids. Germline V gene data show CDR1 as SGHTA and CDR2 as FQGNSA. CDR3 coding DNA: TGTGCCAGCTCTCGGACAGGGAGCTATGGCTACACCTTC. Residues: CASSRTGSYGYTF.

This chain connects TRBV18 to TRBJ1-1, with D possibly TRBD1 on 6 matching bases. V gave up 6 bases and J gave up 0 bases, with 17 bases separating them. This CDR3 contains 16 residues. Germline loops: CDR1 KGHSH, CDR2 LQKENI. CDR3 protein: CASSGTRGTVNTEAFF. In DNA, the CDR3 is TGTGCCAGCTCGGGAACTAGGGGGACGGTGAACACTGAAGCTTTCTTT.

This clone was recorded a few times. The chain employs TRBV29-1 and TRBJ2-3, with TRBD1 as a possible D gene (6 bases). V was clipped by 4 bases and J by 7 bases, with 12 bases between them. Germline CDR1 is SQVTM and CDR2 is ANQGSEA. The CDR3 extends over 12 amino acids. The CDR3: CSVVQGENTQYF. The CDR3 region has the DNA TGCAGCGTTGTACAGGGAGAGAATACGCAGTATTTT.

The J gene is TRBJ2-2, the V gene TRBV19, with D uncertain. V shed 5 bases and J shed 3 bases, with 7 bases lying between them. Germline CDR1 LNHDA, CDR2 SQIVND (reference sequence). The CDR3 contains 13 residues. CDR3 nucleotide sequence: TGTGCCAGTAGTCCCCAGTACACCGGGGAGCTGTTTTTT. Translated, it gives CASSPQYTGELFF.

The chain recombines TRBV9 with TRBJ2-7; TRBD2 matches at 11 bases. The germline V gene encodes CDR1 SGDLS and CDR2 YYNGEE. With 3 bases clipped from V and 2 bases from J, the junction kept 4 bases outside the gene matches. CDR3 length: 15 residues. The CDR3 reads CASSGGTSGPYEQYF. The DNA for the CDR3 is TGTGCCAGCAGCGGGGGGACTAGCGGACCCTACGAGCAGTACTTC. The variable domain in full, completed from reference TRBV9 and TRBJ2-7, reads DSGVTQTPKHLITATGQRVTLRCSPRSGDLSVYWYQQSLDQGLQFLIQYYNGEERAKGNILERFSAQQFPDLHSELNLSSLELGDSALYFCASSGGTSGPYEQYFGPGTRLTVT.

The V gene is TRBV2, the J gene TRBJ2-5; 10 bases are shared with TRBD2. After removal of 5 bases from V and 7 bases from J, the junction contained 13 bases not matched to a gene. Per the germline V gene, CDR1 is SNHLY and CDR2 is FYNNEI. The CDR3 extends over 16 amino acids. The CDR3 DNA follows: TGTGCCAGCAGTAAAGAGGGGACTAGCGTAGGCGGGACCCAGTACTTC. Translated: CASSKEGTSVGGTQYF.

The chain is built from TRBV11-2 and TRBJ2-7; 7 bases line up with TRBD1. CDR3 length: 15 amino acids. V lost 3 bases to trimming and J lost 5 bases; unmatched junction nucleotides: 10. In germline, CDR1 is SGHAT, CDR2 FQNNGV. This CDR3 is CASSFTPTGADEQYF. Here the CDR3 DNA reads TGTGCCAGCAGCTTTACGCCAACAGGGGCGGACGAGCAGTACTTC.

The J gene is TRBJ1-3, the V gene TRBV19; no clear D. This CDR3 region has 17 residues. With 3 bases removed from V and 4 bases from J, the gap between germline ends came to 19 bases. Germline V gene data show CDR1 as LNHDA and CDR2 as SQIVND (reference sequence). Here the CDR3 DNA reads TGTGCCAGTAGTATCTTAGGCCGGGAGACAAGAGGAAACACCATATATTTT. Residues: CASSILGRETRGNTIYF.

The V and J genes are TRBV7-2 and TRBJ1-5; 8 nucleotides line up with TRBD1. CDR3 size: 15 residues. Germline values: CDR1 SGHTA, CDR2 FQGNSA. The V gene end was trimmed by 4 bases and the J gene end by 5 bases; junction bases not matched to a gene: 7. The CDR3 DNA reads TGTGCCAGCAGCTCACAGGGGGGTGAGGATCAGCCCCAGCATTTT. Translation: CASSSQGGEDQPQHF.